This T cell receptor (beta chain) is drawn from a study of CD8+ T cells in alopecia areata. In the study overall: For the treated group, dosing was oral tofacitinib at 5 to 10 mg twice daily.

Extraction and reverse transcription of RNA yielded cDNA as the sequencing template. Some clones are missing from TCRdb's copy, which holds only in-frame ones; the method was immunoSEQ multiplex PCR. The table shows approximately 120,000 clones, with under 65% occurring only once. This clone occurred once. Noted treatment: oral pan-JAK inhibitor, 5-10 mg twice daily. The investigators collected lesional scalp punch biopsies and peripheral blood from alopecia areata patients. V gave up 5 bases and J gave up 2 bases, with 20 bases separating them. Per the germline V gene, CDR1 is LGHNA and CDR2 is YSLEER. The CDR3 contains 17 residues.

This clonotype was sampled from a human donor with alopecia areata. This chain joins TRBV4-3 and TRBJ2-3; possible D gene TRBD1, 6 bases. Sequencing used CD4+ T cells sorted from blood, obtained at week 4, from a patient treated with tofacitinib. CDR3 sequence reads: CASSAYSDRRTTDTQYF. Written as DNA, the CDR3 is TGCGCCAGCAGCGCCTATAGCGACAGGCGCACCACAGATACGCAGTATTTT.